This T cell receptor (beta chain) was captured by sequencing in a study of T cells after yellow fever vaccination. The wider study: For low cell numbers, libraries were made with SMART-Seq v4 Ultra Low Input. General observations from the study: Weaker overall, the secondary response nonetheless peaked faster (day 5 versus 15). Overall, a small share of clonotypes was seen in both CD4 and CD8 compartments. Reappearing after the booster were most of the clones from primary vaccination (roughly 96% CD4, about 88% CD8).

This clonotype was seen many times. Its antigen remains unidentified. From the 5' RACE reads, TCRdb called clonotypes with MiXCR, one entry per CDR3 protein. Of some 220,000 distinct CDR3 sequences listed, under 3.5% are singletons. Germline loops: CDR1 SGHTA, CDR2 FQGTGA. Trimming took off 1 base at V and 7 bases at J, with 11 bases between the two ends. The CDR3 covers 14 residues. The TCR comes from a young man who received the YFV17D yellow fever vaccine. The chain carries TRBV7-3 and TRBJ2-1; D might be TRBD2 (6 bases). The sequenced sample was CD4+ T cells sorted from PBMCs, obtained 10 days after the yellow fever booster vaccination. CDR3 region: CASSLSTGGNEQFF. The DNA for the CDR3 is TGTGCCAGCAGCTTAAGTACCGGAGGGAATGAGCAGTTCTTC.